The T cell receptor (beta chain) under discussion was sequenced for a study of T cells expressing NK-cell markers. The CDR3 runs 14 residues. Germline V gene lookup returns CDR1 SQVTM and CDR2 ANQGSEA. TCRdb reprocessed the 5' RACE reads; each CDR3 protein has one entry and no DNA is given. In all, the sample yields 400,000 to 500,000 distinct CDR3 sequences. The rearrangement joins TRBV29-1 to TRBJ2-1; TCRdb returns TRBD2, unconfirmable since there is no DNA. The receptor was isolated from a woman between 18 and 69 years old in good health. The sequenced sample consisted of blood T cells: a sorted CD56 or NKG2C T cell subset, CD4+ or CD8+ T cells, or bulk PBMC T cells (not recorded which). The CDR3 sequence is CSVEGLALHHEQFF.